This TCR beta chain was identified during a study of blood T cell repertoires in COVID-19. Deletions cut 0 bases from V and 4 bases from J, with 5 bases between. This CDR3 region has 13 residues. The germline gives CDR1 SGHNT, CDR2 YYREEE (reference sequence). Participant age was roughly 18 to 89 years, and participants resided in roughly 25 US areas. The authors' processing: Estimates of nucleated cell counts were drawn from the amplification of reference gene primers. Assay used: immunoSEQ multiplex PCR; TCRdb lists only in-frame clones, some missing. That table furnishes V, J and clone size, whereas the DNA furnished D and trimming. There are about 440,000 clones in the sample; roughly 85% occur only once, and roughly 1.8% lies in the top ten.

The gene calls are TRBV5-4 and TRBJ1-3, with unresolved D. The sequence derives from a woman between 18 and 29 years old with acute COVID-19. The sequenced sample consisted of PBMCs or T cells enriched from blood (not recorded which). CDR3 region: CASSLAGGNTIYF. The DNA for the CDR3 is TGTGCCAGCAGCTTGGCCGGGGGAAACACCATATATTTT.